The source of this TCR beta chain is a study of blood T cell repertoires in COVID-19. Here immunoSEQ multiplex PCR was the method, and the copy in TCRdb shows in-frame clones only, minus some. The data show roughly 180,000 clones, 65% to 85% seen once. Trimming removed 5 bases from V and 0 bases from J; junction bases left unmatched: 4. Germline lookup yields CDR1 SGHRS and CDR2 YFSETQ. This CDR3 has 15 residues. This TCR was sampled from a woman aged 40 to 55 with acute COVID-19. The rearrangement joins TRBV5-1 to TRBJ2-1, with TRBD2 identical over 8 bases. The material sequenced was PBMCs or T cells enriched from blood (not recorded which). CDR3 amino acids: CASRLAGSSYNEQFF. In nucleotides, the CDR3 is TGCGCCAGCAGATTAGCGGGATCCTCCTACAATGAGCAGTTCTTC.